Listed here are 17 T cell receptor beta chains from one sample, sequenced in a study of OX40 agonist ivuxolimab in advanced cancers. The protocol used for the library was the immunoSEQ multiplex PCR assay. The table comes from immuneACCESS by way of TCRdb, which keeps in-frame sequences with V and J called. Part of the clones is missing from these tables; in studies checked, under half for an unresolved V gene and the rest for unknown reasons. Present in this sample are around 49,000 clones, about 87% of which were seen just once. The ten largest make up 9% to 12% of the sample. The sequencing used CD4+ or CD8+ T cells sorted from blood, collected in a trial of the OX40 agonist ivuxolimab. Source of these receptors: an adult with an advanced solid tumor such as melanoma, head and neck, liver or kidney cancer.

The chain joins TRBV9 to TRBJ2-3; 7 bases are a match to TRBD2. This CDR3 comprises 15 residues. Germline V CDR1 and CDR2: SGDLS, YYNGEE. Losses at the gene ends were 5 bases for V and 4 bases for J; bases not matched to a gene: 10. For the CDR3, the DNA is TGTGCCAGCAGTAAAACTAGCGTCGGGGCAGATACGCAGTATTTT. This gives the protein CASSKTSVGADTQYF.

J is TRBJ2-3 and V is TRBV7-3, with D unresolved. Trimming shortened V by 0 bases and J by 1 base, and 5 bases separated the two germline ends. In germline, CDR1 is SGHTA, CDR2 FQGTGA. The length of the CDR3 is 14 residues. CDR3 sequence (DNA): TGTGCCAGCAGCTTAACGGGCGGCACAGATACGCAGTATTTT. It codes for CASSLTGGTDTQYF.

The chain joins TRBV2 to TRBJ2-7, with 9 nucleotides matching TRBD1. The CDR3 contains 15 residues. Trimming took 3 bases from V and 4 from J; bases not matched to a gene: 7. The V gene's germline CDR1 is SNHLY and CDR2 FYNNEI. CDR3 sequence (DNA): TGTGCCAGCAGTGAGGTAGGGACAGGGATGTACGAGCAGTACTTC. It codes for CASSEVGTGMYEQYF.

In its sample, this clone was seen a few times. The chain carries TRBV7-9 and TRBJ2-7; 10 bases map to TRBD1. The junction had 6 bases not matched to a gene; V was cut back by 4 bases and J by 3 bases. From germline, CDR1 is SEHNR and CDR2 FQNEAQ (reference sequence). CDR3 length: 15 residues. The CDR3 DNA follows: TGTGCCAGCAGCTCCACCGGGACAGGGGTCTACGAGCAGTACTTC. Amino acid sequence: CASSSTGTGVYEQYF.

The genes are TRBV19 and TRBJ1-5; TRBD1 might be the D (5 bases). This CDR3 comprises 16 residues. V lost 2 bases and J 0 bases, leaving 11 bases between the germline ends. Germline V gene data show CDR1 as LNHDA and CDR2 as SQIVND (reference sequence). CDR3 in amino acids: CASSITGGYSNQPQHF. The CDR3 region has the DNA TGTGCCAGTAGTATAACGGGGGGGTATAGCAATCAGCCCCAGCATTTT.

This clone was recorded only once. The V gene is TRBV27, the J gene TRBJ1-1; no clear D. The CDR3 extends over 17 amino acids. Germline CDR1 and CDR2: MNHEY and SMNVEV (reference sequence). Trimming stripped 6 bases from V and 0 bases from J, with 20 bases between. The CDR3 is CASSKGMVRVMNTEAFF. In DNA form, the CDR3 reads TGTGCCAGCAGCAAAGGGATGGTAAGGGTCATGAACACTGAAGCTTTCTTT.

By sample fraction, this clone is medium-sized. V is TRBV18 and J is TRBJ2-7, with TRBD2 identical over 10 bases. Per the germline V gene, CDR1 is KGHSH and CDR2 is LQKENI. The J segment lost 5 bases and the V segment lost 0 bases, leaving 4 bases of the junction unmatched. This CDR3 contains 15 residues. CDR3 bases: TGTGCCAGCTCACCACCAGCTAGCGGGGGTAACGAGCAGTACTTC. It yields the protein CASSPPASGGNEQYF.

This rearrangement joins TRBV5-1 to TRBJ2-5, with TRBD2 as a possible D gene (5 bases). CDR1 is SGHRS and CDR2 is YFSETQ in the germline V gene. The CDR3 is 13 residues long. V was clipped by 3 bases and J by 3 bases, with 9 bases between them. The CDR3 sequence: CASSWNGEETQYF. The CDR3, as DNA: TGCGCCAGCAGCTGGAACGGGGAAGAGACCCAGTACTTC.

This clone was recorded only once. The sample contains more than one DNA sequence encoding this CDR3. The CDR3 here is CASSSPLAGGQETQYF. CDR3 in DNA: TGCGCCAGCAGCTCCCCTCTAGCGGGGGGGCAAGAGACCCAGTACTTC. The chain employs TRBV5-1 and TRBJ2-5, with 12 bases aligning to TRBD2. Germline trimming cut 3 bases from V and 2 bases from J; bases unmatched to any gene: 5. The germline gives CDR1 SGHRS, CDR2 YFSETQ. The CDR3 totals 16 residues.

This clone occurred a few times. This rearrangement joins TRBV6-5 to TRBJ1-2, with D hard to call. Deletions cut 4 bases from V and 8 bases from J, with 14 bases between. This CDR3 is built from 13 residues. CDR1 is MNHEY, CDR2 SVGAGI, per germline. The CDR3 is CASSSLGLGGYTF. The CDR3 DNA reads as TGTGCCAGCAGTTCCCTGGGCTTGGGGGGCTACACCTTC.

The chain employs TRBV5-1 and TRBJ1-4; TRBD1 might be the D (5 bases). V was shortened by 1 base and J by 0 bases, with 10 bases between the two germline ends. Germline V gene data show CDR1 as SGHRS and CDR2 as YFSETQ. The CDR3 is 16 amino acids. CDR3 DNA sequence: TGCGCCAGCAGCTTGATGAGGGGAGCAACTAATGAAAAACTGTTTTTT. It is translated as CASSLMRGATNEKLFF. The full variable domain, with the rest looked up from reference TRBV5-1 and TRBJ1-4, is KAGVTQTPRYLIKTRGQQVTLSCSPISGHRSVSWYQQTPGQGLQFLFEYFSETQRNKGNFPGRFSGRQFSNSRSEMNVSTLELGDSALYLCASSLMRGATNEKLFFGSGTQLSVL.

The chain employs TRBV14 and TRBJ2-1; 12 positions agree with TRBD2. Germline V gene sequence: CDR1 SGHDN, CDR2 FVKESK. V was pared by 3 bases and J by 4 bases, with 7 bases of the junction left unmatched. The CDR3 is made up of 17 amino acids. CDR3 coding DNA: TGTGCCAGCAGCCACCTAACTAGCGGGAGGTCTTACAATGAGCAGTTCTTC. Encoded protein: CASSHLTSGRSYNEQFF.

This chain connects TRBV7-9 to TRBJ2-5, with unresolved D. From germline, CDR1 is SEHNR and CDR2 FQNEAQ (reference sequence). The CDR3 consists of 13 residues. The V end was cut by 5 bases, the J end by 0 bases, with 7 bases between. The CDR3 region has the DNA TGTGCCAGCAGCCCGGTGTACCAAGAGACCCAGTACTTC. Its translation is CASSPVYQETQYF.

J is TRBJ1-2 and V is TRBV6-4; D ambiguous. Germline V gene sequence: CDR1 MRHNA, CDR2 SNTAGT. The length of the CDR3 is 14 residues. V lost 1 base to trimming and J lost 2 bases, with 8 bases between them. The CDR3 sequence: CASSDWPANYGYTF. In nucleotides, the CDR3 is TGTGCCAGCAGTGACTGGCCGGCCAACTATGGCTACACCTTC.

The genes are TRBV7-6 and TRBJ2-5, with D uncertain. The DNA matches TRBJ2-7 better at its end, which makes the J call doubtful. Germline V gene sequence: CDR1 SGHVS, CDR2 FNYEAQ. This CDR3 spans 12 amino acids. This CDR3 is CASSLYVHEQYF. CDR3 coding DNA: TGTGCCAGCAGCTTATATGTCCACGAGCAGTACTTC.

This clone was recorded once. The rearrangement joins TRBV9 to TRBJ2-7; possibly TRBD1 for D (5 bases). From germline, CDR1 is SGDLS and CDR2 YYNGEE. This CDR3 region has 11 residues. V lost 4 bases, J lost 8 bases, and 10 bases lay in between. DNA of the CDR3: TGTGCCAGCAGCAGAGAGGACAAGCAGTACTTC. Residues: CASSREDKQYF.

The chain joins TRBV4-3 to TRBJ2-3; possibly TRBD2 for D (5 bases). Germline V gives CDR1 LGHNA, CDR2 YSLEER. This CDR3 has 16 residues. V was trimmed by 4 bases and J by 0 bases, leaving 14 bases between them. CDR3 residues: CASSPLREISTDTQYF. The CDR3 DNA is TGCGCCAGCAGCCCTTTGAGGGAGATTAGCACAGATACGCAGTATTTT.